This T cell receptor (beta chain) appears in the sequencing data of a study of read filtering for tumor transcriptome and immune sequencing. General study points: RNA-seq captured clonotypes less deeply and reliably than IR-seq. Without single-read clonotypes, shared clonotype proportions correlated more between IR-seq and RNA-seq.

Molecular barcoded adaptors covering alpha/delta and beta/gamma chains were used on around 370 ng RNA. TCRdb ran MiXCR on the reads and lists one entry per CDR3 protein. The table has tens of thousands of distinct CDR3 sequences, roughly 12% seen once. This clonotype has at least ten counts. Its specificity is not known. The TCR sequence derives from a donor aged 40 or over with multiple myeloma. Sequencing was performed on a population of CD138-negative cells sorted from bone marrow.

CDR3 sequence (DNA): TGTGCCAGCAGTGCCACTGAAGCTTTCTTT. Translating gives CASSATEAFF. The gene calls are TRBV28 and TRBJ1-1; D call uncertain. V gave up 5 bases and J gave up 4 bases, with 2 bases separating them. The CDR3 is 10 residues long. From germline, CDR1 is MDHEN and CDR2 SYDVKM. Full variable domain (remainder filled in from reference TRBV28 and TRBJ1-1): DVKVTQSSRYLVKRTGEKVFLECVQDMDHENMFWYRQDPGLGLRLIYFSYDVKMKEKGDIPEGYSVSREKKERFSLILESASTNQTSMYLCASSATEAFFGQGTRLTVV.